Listed below are T cell receptor beta chains from one sample, sequenced in a study of vaccination and CD4 T cells after COVID-19. For these receptors, no antigen is known. TCRdb reprocessed the PCR reads with MiXCR, giving one entry per CDR3 protein. The data show roughly 10,000 distinct CDR3 sequences, with 25% to 35% seen just once and about 9.8% held by the top ten. Material: CD4+ T cells from blood, cultured in vitro, obtained after SARS-CoV-2 vaccination. The receptors stem from a human donor who had recovered from COVID-19. CDR3s include the opening cysteine and the closing phenylalanine or tryptophan. Each record gives: CDR3 length, V gene, J gene, CDR3 protein.

cdr3_length: 13
v_call: TRBV7-2
j_call: TRBJ2-2
cdr3_aa: CASSPKPTGELFF

cdr3_length: 14
v_call: TRBV7-3
j_call: TRBJ2-1
cdr3_aa: CASSLSLAGTNQFF

cdr3_length: 16
v_call: TRBV19
j_call: TRBJ1-5
cdr3_aa: CASSIRAGRGNQPQHF

cdr3_length: 15
v_call: TRBV5-1
j_call: TRBJ2-7
cdr3_aa: CASRNSGEFSYEQYF

cdr3_length: 12
v_call: TRBV28
j_call: TRBJ1-2
cdr3_aa: CASSRQGYGYTF

cdr3_length: 17
v_call: TRBV18
j_call: TRBJ1-5
cdr3_aa: CASSPPKLGAWDQPQHF

cdr3_length: 15
v_call: TRBV6-1
j_call: TRBJ2-3
cdr3_aa: CASSPDRGRGDTQYF

cdr3_length: 16
v_call: TRBV19
j_call: TRBJ1-5
cdr3_aa: CASSIEGTAVNQPQHF

cdr3_length: 12
v_call: TRBV24-1
j_call: TRBJ2-7
cdr3_aa: CATSQGSYEQYF

cdr3_length: 15
v_call: TRBV11-3
j_call: TRBJ2-7
cdr3_aa: CASSFRAGTSYEQYF

cdr3_length: 12
v_call: TRBV7-2
j_call: TRBJ1-1
cdr3_aa: CASSRMGVEAFF

cdr3_length: 14
v_call: TRBV7-6
j_call: TRBJ2-5
cdr3_aa: CASSLVQSWETQYF

cdr3_length: 13
v_call: TRBV19
j_call: TRBJ2-1
cdr3_aa: CASSTGSLREQFF

cdr3_length: 14
v_call: TRBV20-1
j_call: TRBJ2-7
cdr3_aa: CSASSAQRPYEQYF

cdr3_length: 15
v_call: TRBV11-2
j_call: TRBJ2-6
cdr3_aa: CASSYQGTGANVLTF

cdr3_length: 16
v_call: TRBV7-8
j_call: TRBJ1-1
cdr3_aa: CASSLARPGLNTEAFF

cdr3_length: 12
v_call: TRBV20-1
j_call: TRBJ2-5
cdr3_aa: CSALRTLETQYF

cdr3_length: 15
v_call: TRBV28
j_call: TRBJ1-1
cdr3_aa: CASNRPRLGDTEAFF

cdr3_length: 17
v_call: TRBV7-6
j_call: TRBJ1-3
cdr3_aa: CASSLGTDNLSGNTIYF

cdr3_length: 13
v_call: TRBV6-4
j_call: TRBJ1-1
cdr3_aa: CASSRRINTEAFF

cdr3_length: 14
v_call: TRBV7-9
j_call: TRBJ2-1
cdr3_aa: CASSLGGTINEQFF

cdr3_length: 14
v_call: TRBV9
j_call: TRBJ2-1
cdr3_aa: CASSVGPMGNEQFF

cdr3_length: 14
v_call: TRBV5-6
j_call: TRBJ1-5
cdr3_aa: CASSVQGLNQPQHF

cdr3_length: 14
v_call: TRBV2
j_call: TRBJ2-5
cdr3_aa: CASSQTGGRETQYF

cdr3_length: 17
v_call: TRBV6-5
j_call: TRBJ1-2
cdr3_aa: CASSYGTGGLLNYGYTF

cdr3_length: 16
v_call: TRBV19
j_call: TRBJ2-1
cdr3_aa: CASSLLAGGPYNEQFF

cdr3_length: 14
v_call: TRBV24-1
j_call: TRBJ2-3
cdr3_aa: CATSDRRGSDTQYF

cdr3_length: 16
v_call: TRBV7-2
j_call: TRBJ2-1
cdr3_aa: CASSLGSGRAHNEQFF

cdr3_length: 14
v_call: TRBV14
j_call: TRBJ1-2
cdr3_aa: CASSQEPRAYGYTF

cdr3_length: 13
v_call: TRBV20-1
j_call: TRBJ1-3
cdr3_aa: CSAQQKSGNTIYF

cdr3_length: 13
v_call: TRBV24-1
j_call: TRBJ2-1
cdr3_aa: CATRDSSYNEQFF